These T cell receptor beta chains were read from a single sample in a study of shared T cell receptors in the human thymus. Repertoires were generated with immunoSEQ multiplex PCR, while TCRdb's copy carries only in-frame clones and drops some. The sample shows hundreds of thousands of clones, roughly 94% of them seen only once. Sequenced: thymocytes. Receptor source: a human donor. The CDR3 runs from the conserved cysteine through the conserved F or W. A D gene is named only where the DNA matches it firmly. Rows may omit the clone size; those that give it use once, few, many or a size class.

>.|TRBV5-4|TRBJ2-3|.
CASSTNLRGATDTQYF
TGTGCCAGCAGCACAAACCTTAGGGGGGCCACAGATACGCAGTATTTT
>.|TRBV29-1|TRBJ1-3|.
CSVEGKRGFSGNTIYF
TGCAGCGTTGAAGGAAAAAGGGGGTTCTCTGGAAACACCATATATTTT
>few|TRBV20-1|TRBJ1-1|.
CSVGEAFF
TGCAGTGTCGGAGAAGCTTTCTTT
>few|TRBV15|TRBJ2-5|.
CATSQLGVGPQYF
TGTGCCACCAGTCAGTTGGGAGTCGGCCCCCAGTACTTC
>.|TRBV7-2|TRBJ1-4|TRBD1
CASSSNARQGGEKLFF
TGTGCCAGCAGCTCCAATGCCCGACAGGGAGGGGAAAAACTGTTTTTT
>.|TRBV18|TRBJ1-5|.
CASSPSDQPQHF
TGTGCCAGCTCACCCAGTGATCAGCCCCAGCATTTT
>once|TRBV27|TRBJ1-4|.
CASSFWPGGEKLFF
TGTGCCAGCAGTTTTTGGCCGGGAGGGGAAAAACTGTTTTTT
>.|TRBV7-9|TRBJ2-5|.
CASSTTGARETQYF
TGTGCCAGCAGCACCACGGGAGCCCGAGAGACCCAGTACTTC
>once|TRBV19|TRBJ1-4|.
CASSHRQTTNEKLFF
TGTGCCAGTAGTCATAGACAGACAACTAATGAAAAACTGTTTTTT
>.|TRBV28|TRBJ2-7|.
CASSLNVQGMGGISYEQYF
TGTGCCAGCAGTTTAAACGTACAGGGTATGGGCGGGATATCCTACGAGCAGTACTTC
>.|TRBV19|TRBJ2-1|TRBD1
CASSMIYRGPRNEQFF
TGTGCCAGTAGTATGATCTACAGGGGGCCCCGTAATGAGCAGTTCTTC
>.|TRBV10-2|TRBJ1-2|.
CASSESPRCVNGYTF
TGCGCCAGCAGTGAGTCGCCCCGGTGTGTGAATGGCTACACCTTC
>.|TRBV28|TRBJ1-1|TRBD1
CASSLHNWDSLMNTEAFF
TGTGCCAGCAGTTTGCATAATTGGGACAGCCTCATGAACACTGAAGCTTTCTTT
>once|TRBV4-2|TRBJ2-7|.
CASSRGSNLVGKGSDYEQYF
TGTGCCAGCAGCCGGGGGAGTAATCTGGTAGGGAAGGGTTCAGACTACGAGCAGTACTTC
>.|TRBV6-1|TRBJ2-7|TRBD1
CASSRQGPYEQYF
TGTGCCAGCAGTCGACAGGGTCCCTACGAGCAGTACTTC
>.|TRBV28|TRBJ1-5|.
CASRAPWGGESQPQHF
TGTGCCAGCAGAGCCCCATGGGGGGGGGAGTCTCAGCCCCAGCATTTT
>.|TRBV27|TRBJ1-2|TRBD1
CASSLSPGQGADGYTF
TGTGCCAGCAGTTTATCACCGGGACAGGGGGCTGACGGCTACACCTTC
>.|TRBV4-3|TRBJ2-3|.
CASSQVEGTDTQYF
TGCGCCAGCAGCCAAGTAGAGGGCACAGATACGCAGTATTTT
>once|TRBV6-1|TRBJ2-1|.
CASSETGTRGNEQFF
TGTGCCAGCAGTGAAACCGGAACTCGGGGCAATGAGCAGTTCTTC
>.|TRBV25-1|TRBJ1-4|.
CASSEVAVNEKLFF
TGTGCCAGCAGTGAAGTGGCAGTTAATGAAAAACTGTTTTTT
>.|TRBV28|TRBJ1-1|.
CALQASEDTEAFF
TGTGCCTTACAGGCGTCGGAGGACACTGAAGCTTTCTTT
>.|TRBV18|TRBJ1-2|.
CASSTPASGTYGYTF
TGTGCCAGCTCAACACCGGCCTCGGGGACCTATGGCTACACCTTC
>.|TRBV29-1|TRBJ1-2|TRBD1
CSVADRGATNYGYTF
TGCAGCGTGGCGGACAGGGGCGCCACTAACTATGGCTACACCTTC
>once|TRBV7-9|TRBJ2-7|.
CASSQERYEQYF
TGTGCCAGCAGCCAGGAGCGCTACGAGCAGTACTTC
>.|TRBV27|TRBJ2-1|TRBD2
CASSLSSGRGYNEQFF
TGTGCCAGCAGTTTATCTAGCGGGAGGGGATACAATGAGCAGTTCTTC
>.|TRBV6-5|TRBJ2-2|.
CASTRAGGELFF
TGTGCCAGCACTAGGGCGGGCGGGGAGCTGTTTTTT
>.|TRBV5-8|TRBJ2-1|.
CASSLLPASSYNEQFF
TGTGCCAGCAGCTTATTGCCAGCGAGCTCCTACAATGAGCAGTTCTTC
>.|TRBV9|TRBJ2-2|.
CASSVVPPPGELFF
TGTGCCAGCAGCGTAGTACCCCCTCCCGGGGAGCTGTTTTTT
>.|TRBV7-6|TRBJ2-7|.
CASSPRTGPYEQYF
TGTGCCAGCAGCCCCAGGACCGGGCCCTACGAGCAGTACTTC
>once|TRBV7-9|TRBJ1-2|TRBD1
CASSPGAGPDRDCDGYTF
TGTGCCAGCAGCCCAGGGGCTGGGCCGGACAGGGATTGTGACGGCTACACCTTC
>.|TRBV6-5|TRBJ2-7|.
CASSLGIDRRYEQYF
TGTGCCAGCTCCCTAGGTATTGACAGGAGGTACGAGCAGTACTTC
>.|TRBV29-1|TRBJ1-1|TRBD1
CSVDRGPNTEAFF
TGCAGCGTTGACAGGGGGCCGAACACTGAAGCTTTCTTT
>.|TRBV11-3|TRBJ2-1|TRBD2
CASSPQSRLALNYNEQFF
TGTGCCAGCAGCCCCCAAAGTCGACTAGCGCTGAACTACAATGAGCAGTTCTTC
>.|TRBV27|TRBJ2-1|.
CASSVHRRSSYNEQFF
TGTGCCAGCAGTGTCCATCGACGGAGTTCCTACAATGAGCAGTTCTTC
>.|TRBV5-1|TRBJ2-7|TRBD1
CASRGRQGSYEQYF
TGCGCCAGCAGGGGAAGACAGGGTTCCTACGAGCAGTACTTC
>.|TRBV18|TRBJ2-1|TRBD2
CASSRGLAGPSNYNEQFF
TGTGCCAGCTCGAGAGGACTAGCGGGGCCATCAAATTACAATGAGCAGTTCTTC
>.|TRBV9|TRBJ2-3|.
CASNKPPEGSSTDTQYF
TGTGCCAGCAACAAACCCCCGGAGGGATCTAGCACAGATACGCAGTATTTT